The clone carrying this T cell receptor (beta chain) was seen only a few times. This record comes from a study of molecular identifiers for immune sequencing clone quantification. In germline, CDR1 is SGHDN, CDR2 FVKESK. V lost 0 bases and J lost 1; bases outside the gene matches: 3. The CDR3 totals 15 residues. Both previously described methods and listed TCR primers were employed to make bulk TCR libraries. One entry per CDR3 protein, called by TCRdb with MiXCR from the PCR reads. The sample records about 510,000 distinct CDR3 sequences, about a fifth being singletons. The V call is TRBV14, the J call TRBJ2-7; TRBD1 matches 7 bases. Specimen: naive CD8+ T cells from blood, with Jurkat cell RNA spiked in. Regarding subset: FACS-sorted CD8+CD4-CCR7+CD45RA+ naive T cells. The receptor was isolated from a human donor in good health. Some libraries in this study had Jurkat cell RNA spiked in. The CDR3 sequence: CASSQDTGASYEQYF. Here the CDR3 DNA reads TGTGCCAGCAGCCAAGATACAGGGGCTTCCTACGAGCAGTACTTC.